The rows below give T cell receptor beta chains drawn from one sample of a study of blood T cell repertoires in COVID-19. Assay: immunoSEQ multiplex PCR; the TCRdb copy retains only in-frame clones and omits some. Altogether about 400,000 clones are present, roughly nine tenths being singletons, with the ten largest covering more than 1%. Sequenced input: peripheral blood. The receptors come from a man aged 35 to 55 with acute or convalescent COVID-19. CDR3s include the opening cysteine and the closing phenylalanine or tryptophan. Each record gives: V gene, J gene, CDR3 length, clone size, D gene, CDR3 protein, CDR3 DNA. D genes are given only for firm matches. Part of the rows lack a size; the others show once, few, many or a class for expanded clones.

>TRBV9|TRBJ1-1|12|-|TRBD1
CASSGGQGEAFF
TGTGCCAGCAGCGGGGGACAGGGGGAAGCTTTCTTT
>TRBV6-6|TRBJ2-3|13|-|-
CASSYFAGDTQYF
TGTGCCAGCAGTTACTTTGCCGGAGATACGCAGTATTTT
>TRBV19|TRBJ1-1|14|-|-
CASTPYSAVTEAFF
TGTGCCAGTACCCCTTATAGCGCGGTCACTGAAGCTTTCTTT
>TRBV11-2|TRBJ2-5|11|-|-
CASSLEETQYF
TGTGCCAGCAGCCTTGAAGAGACCCAGTACTTC
>TRBV6-5|TRBJ2-2|15|once|-
CASSYLQGGVGELFF
TGTGCCAGCAGTTACTTACAGGGGGGGGTCGGGGAGCTGTTTTTT
>TRBV28|TRBJ1-6|12|-|-
CASSLVSAPLHF
TGTGCCAGCAGTTTGGTCTCAGCACCCCTCCACTTT
>TRBV3-1/TRBV3-2|TRBJ2-7|15|-|TRBD2
CASSPGLAGNYEQYF
TGTGCCAGCAGCCCGGGACTAGCGGGAAACTACGAGCAGTACTTC
>TRBV3-1/TRBV3-2|TRBJ1-3|12|-|-
CASRDSGNTIYF
TGTGCCAGCCGGGACTCTGGAAACACCATATATTTT
>TRBV7-2|TRBJ1-1|15|-|-
CASSLMAGVGTEAFF
TGTGCCAGCAGCTTAATGGCAGGGGTCGGGACTGAAGCTTTCTTT
>TRBV6-4|TRBJ1-5|13|-|-
CASSEFNNQPQHF
TGTGCCAGCAGTGAATTCAACAATCAGCCCCAGCATTTT
>TRBV6-5|TRBJ2-7|14|once|-
CASRSPGVPHEQYF
TGTGCCAGCAGGTCCCCAGGGGTTCCCCACGAGCAGTACTTC
>TRBV2|TRBJ1-4|13|-|TRBD1
CATTGQINEKLFF
TGTGCCACCACGGGACAGATCAATGAAAAACTGTTTTTT
>TRBV5-4|TRBJ1-1|13|-|-
CASSRQSRTEAFF
TGTGCCAGCAGCCGACAGAGTAGGACTGAAGCTTTCTTT
>TRBV29-1|TRBJ2-1|13|-|-
CSVRAEFGQGQFF
TGCAGCGTTCGGGCCGAATTTGGTCAGGGGCAGTTCTTC
>TRBV20-1|TRBJ1-2|15|-|TRBD1
CSASGAARGPGGYTF
TGCAGTGCTAGTGGTGCTGCCAGGGGGCCTGGTGGCTACACCTTC
>TRBV19|TRBJ2-6|17|-|-
CASSTLETGTGANVLTF
TGTGCCAGTAGTACACTGGAAACAGGGACGGGGGCCAACGTCCTGACTTTC
>TRBV7-7|TRBJ2-3|15|-|TRBD2
CASSLGGTRSDTQYF
TGTGCTAGCAGCTTGGGGGGGACTAGGTCAGATACGCAGTATTTT
>TRBV29-1|TRBJ2-7|13|-|-
CSVADRVSYEQYF
TGCAGCGTCGCCGACAGAGTCTCCTACGAGCAGTACTTC
>TRBV9|TRBJ1-6|16|-|TRBD1
CASSESWGQGASPLHF
TGTGCCAGCAGCGAGAGCTGGGGACAGGGGGCTTCACCCCTCCACTTT
>TRBV21-1|TRBJ1-5|17|-|-
CASSVPNGDISNQPQHF
TGTGCCAGCAGCGTCCCTAACGGGGACATTAGCAATCAGCCCCAGCATTTT
>TRBV30|TRBJ1-5|14|-|-
CAWSGAMGNQPQHF
TGTGCCTGGAGTGGGGCCATGGGCAATCAGCCCCAGCATTTT
>TRBV2|TRBJ2-7|12|-|-
CASSESGNEQYF
TGTGCCAGCAGTGAATCCGGGAACGAGCAGTACTTC
>TRBV5-6|TRBJ2-7|18|-|TRBD1
CASSNLAGGYVNYYEQYF
TGTGCCAGCAGCAATCTGGCAGGGGGTTATGTCAACTACTACGAGCAGTACTTC
>TRBV18|TRBJ2-5|12|once|-
CASSPTVETQYF
TGTGCCAGCTCACCAACGGTTGAGACCCAGTACTTC
>TRBV7-2|TRBJ1-2|15|few|-
CASSPFGGLSYGYTF
TGTGCCAGCAGCCCCTTCGGGGGGCTTAGCTATGGCTACACCTTC
>TRBV18|TRBJ2-2|15|-|TRBD2
CASSPSGSGTGELFF
TGTGCCAGCTCACCGAGCGGGAGTGGCACCGGGGAGCTGTTTTTT
>TRBV5-1|TRBJ1-6|18|-|-
CASSLTSGWSSYNSPLHF
TGCGCCAGCAGCCTTACATCAGGGTGGAGCTCCTATAATTCACCCCTCCACTTT
>TRBV30|TRBJ1-2|15|-|-
CAWSLTGQPLSGYTF
TGTGCCTGGAGTCTGACAGGACAGCCTCTATCTGGCTACACCTTC
>TRBV5-1|TRBJ1-4|13|-|-
CASSRDGLEKLFF
TGCGCCAGCAGCCGGGATGGGTTGGAGAAACTGTTTTTT
>TRBV18|TRBJ2-5|14|-|-
CASSPRHSPETQYF
TGTGCCAGCTCACCACGGCATTCGCCCGAGACCCAGTACTTC
>TRBV30|TRBJ2-4|14|-|-
CAWRGGSDLNIQYF
TGTGCCTGGAGGGGTGGCAGCGATCTGAACATTCAGTACTTC
>TRBV7-2|TRBJ1-3|17|-|-
CASSLVIDSLSGNTIYF
TGTGCCAGCAGCTTAGTAATCGACAGCCTATCTGGAAACACCATATATTTT
>TRBV13|TRBJ1-2|12|-|-
CASSLGSYGYTF
TGTGCCAGCAGCTTAGGCTCCTATGGCTACACCTTC
>TRBV5-1|TRBJ2-7|14|-|TRBD2
CASSPGTSGGTQYF
TGCGCCAGCAGCCCGGGGACTAGCGGGGGGACGCAGTACTTC
>TRBV2|TRBJ2-1|13|-|TRBD1
CARKQTGVDEQFF
TGTGCCAGGAAACAGACAGGGGTGGATGAGCAGTTCTTC
>TRBV28|TRBJ2-1|15|-|TRBD2
CASIRTSGIVNEQFF
TGTGCCAGCATAAGGACTAGCGGGATAGTTAATGAGCAGTTCTTC
>TRBV28|TRBJ1-2|17|-|-
CASSPGGWYKPNYGYTF
TGTGCCAGCAGTCCTGGGGGGTGGTACAAACCTAACTATGGCTACACCTTC
>TRBV12-1|TRBJ2-7|19|many|-
CASSFSPPPGSAHAYEQYF
TGTGCCAGCAGCTTTTCGCCCCCCCCGGGGTCCGCGCACGCCTACGAGCAGTACTTC
>TRBV5-1|TRBJ1-1|19|-|TRBD1
CASSYLPTGYRGMDTEAFF
TGCGCCAGCAGCTACCTGCCGACAGGGTATAGAGGAATGGACACTGAAGCTTTCTTT
>TRBV4-2|TRBJ1-1|16|-|TRBD1
CASSQLHLTGGTEAFF
TGTGCCAGCAGCCAACTACATCTGACAGGGGGCACTGAAGCTTTCTTT
>TRBV25-1|TRBJ1-1|16|-|-
CASSESGQGPRSEAFF
TGTGCCAGCAGTGAATCCGGGCAGGGCCCACGAAGTGAAGCTTTCTTT
>TRBV30|TRBJ1-5|14|-|-
CAWTSKTSNQPQHF
TGTGCCTGGACGAGTAAAACTAGCAATCAGCCCCAGCATTTT
>TRBV5-6|TRBJ2-2|12|-|-
CASSSLLGELFF
TGTGCCAGCAGCTCGTTACTTGGGGAGCTGTTTTTT